This TCR beta chain was recovered during a study of cytomegalovirus exposure and HLA in healthy donors. PCR was performed using 60 Vbeta and 13 Jbeta primers. Here immunoSEQ multiplex PCR was the method, and the copy in TCRdb shows in-frame clones only, minus some. This table lists around 150,000 clones. Germline V gives CDR1 MGHRA, CDR2 YSYEKL. The V segment lost 4 bases and the J segment 4 bases; nucleotides outside the gene matches: 7. The length of the CDR3 is 16 residues. The sequenced material came from PBMCs. The TCR was taken from a man aged 35 to 55 in good health and CMV-seronegative. V gene TRBV4-1 combines with J gene TRBJ2-2; 9 bases align to TRBD1. The CDR3 reads CASSLLPGQGTGELFF. The CDR3 DNA follows: TGCGCCAGCAGCCTCCTACCGGGACAGGGCACCGGGGAGCTGTTTTTT.